The clone carrying this TCR beta chain was counted a few times. The germline gives CDR1 SGDLS, CDR2 YYNGEE. Trimming pared 4 bases from V and 0 bases from J, leaving 11 bases between. The CDR3 is made up of 15 amino acids. The data belong to a study of PD-1 blockade in classical Hodgkin lymphoma. With no exception, relapse followed autologous stem cell transplantation in all patients, and brentuximab vedotin exposure varied. The data were produced by immunoSEQ multiplex PCR, yet TCRdb's version contains in-frame clones alone and is incomplete. The table shows more than 70,000 clones, with about 90% occurring only once.

The receptor's source is a human donor with classical Hodgkin lymphoma. Sequenced material: peripheral blood mononuclear cells (PBMCs), taken before the second cycle of nivolumab. The chain has TRBV9 and TRBJ1-5, with D unclear. CDR3 sequence reads: CASSKGSFSNQPQHF. CDR3 nucleotide sequence: TGTGCCAGCAGCAAAGGGAGTTTTAGCAATCAGCCCCAGCATTTT.